Following are 2 T cell receptor beta chains from one sample sequenced in a study of metastatic and nonmetastatic thyroid tumors (dated by TCRdb to 2020 to 2021). Before undergoing thyroid surgery, none of the patients had been given any kind of treatment. Libraries were made using PCR. Sequencing took place on an Illumina HiSeq 4000. TCRdb redid the processing of the public reads, applying fastp at Q25 and MiXCR, and retained in-frame beta chains. For this sample there are about 16,000 clones; about 23% appear just once. The leading ten clones occupy less than 11% of the sample. Sequencing was done on a sample of adjacent normal tissue. Receptors were obtained from a female donor with papillary thyroid cancer or a benign thyroid nodule (not recorded which). Some clones in this sample may be carry-over from other donors' samples.

The V call is TRBV20-1, the J call TRBJ2-1; 10 nucleotides line up with TRBD2. CDR3 size: 15 residues. V dropped 0 bases and J dropped 6; count of bases not matched to a gene: 5. Germline CDR1 reads DFQATT; CDR2 reads SNEGSKA (reference sequence). The CDR3 DNA follows: TGCAGTGCTAGAGATTTACTAGCGGGAAGCAATGAGCAGTTCTTC. Protein product: CSARDLLAGSNEQFF.

J is TRBJ1-2 and V is TRBV7-8, with D hard to call. Trimming removed 0 bases at V and 4 bases at J, with 9 bases between. The CDR3 length is 14 residues. The V gene's germline CDR1 is SGHVS and CDR2 FQNEAQ. In DNA form, the CDR3 reads TGTGCCAGCAGCTTAGCCAGGTTGGGCTATGGCTACACCTTC. Its protein product is CASSLARLGYGYTF. Full variable domain (remainder filled in from reference TRBV7-8 and TRBJ1-2): GAGVSQSPRYKVAKRGQDVALRCDPISGHVSLFWYQQALGQGPEFLTYFQNEAQLDKSGLPSDRFFAERPEGSVSTLKIQRTQQEDSAVYLCASSLARLGYGYTFGSGTRLTVV.